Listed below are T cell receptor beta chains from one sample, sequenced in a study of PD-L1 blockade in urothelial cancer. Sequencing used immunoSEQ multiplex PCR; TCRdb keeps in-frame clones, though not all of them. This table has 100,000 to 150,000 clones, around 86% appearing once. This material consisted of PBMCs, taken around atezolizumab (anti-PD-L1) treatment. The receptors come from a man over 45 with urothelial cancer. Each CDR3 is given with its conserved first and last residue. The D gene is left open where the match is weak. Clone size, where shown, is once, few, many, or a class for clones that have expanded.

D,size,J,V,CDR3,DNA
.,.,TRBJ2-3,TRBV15,CATSRRRDSLDTQYF,TGTGCCACCAGCAGACGCCGGGACTCTCTGGATACGCAGTATTTT
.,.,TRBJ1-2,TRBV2,CASSEPHYGYTF,TGTGCCAGCAGTGAACCTCACTATGGCTACACCTTC
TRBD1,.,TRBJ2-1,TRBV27,CASSNTYRTGFNNEQFF,TGTGCCAGCAGTAACACGTATCGGACAGGGTTTAACAATGAGCAGTTCTTC
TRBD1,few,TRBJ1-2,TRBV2,CASSELGGSNYGYTF,TGTGCCAGCAGTGAACTAGGGGGCTCGAACTATGGCTACACCTTC
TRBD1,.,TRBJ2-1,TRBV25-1,CASSDSGTARYNEQFF,TGTGCCAGCAGTGACTCCGGGACAGCGCGCTACAATGAGCAGTTCTTC
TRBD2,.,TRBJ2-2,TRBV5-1,CASSGGTSGIGELFF,TGCGCCAGCAGCGGCGGGACTAGCGGGATCGGGGAGCTGTTTTTT
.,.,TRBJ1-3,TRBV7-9,CASSLASSGNTIYF,TGTGCCAGCAGCTTGGCTAGCTCTGGAAACACCATATATTTT
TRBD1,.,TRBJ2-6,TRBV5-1,CASSQQGAGANVLTF,TGCGCCAGCAGCCAACAGGGGGCTGGGGCCAACGTCCTGACTTTC
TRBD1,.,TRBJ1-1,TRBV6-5,CASRRQGAEAFF,TGTGCCAGCAGACGACAGGGAGCGGAAGCTTTCTTT
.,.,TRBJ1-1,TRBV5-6,CASSLTGLLTEAFF,TGTGCCAGCAGCTTGACAGGGTTGTTGACTGAAGCTTTCTTT
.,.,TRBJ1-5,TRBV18,CASSPGGGQGGNQPQHF,TGTGCCAGCTCACCGGGAGGGGGTCAGGGCGGCAATCAGCCCCAGCATTTT
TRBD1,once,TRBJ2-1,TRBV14,CASSRTGTYNEQFF,TGTGCCAGTAGTAGGACAGGGACCTACAATGAGCAGTTCTTC
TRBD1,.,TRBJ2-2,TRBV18,CASSPPTGTGRSGELFF,TGTGCCAGCTCACCTCCCACCGGGACAGGGCGGTCCGGGGAGCTGTTTTTT
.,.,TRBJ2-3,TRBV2,CASSESSSTSTDTQYF,TGTGCCAGCAGTGAGTCGTCTAGCACTAGCACAGATACGCAGTATTTT
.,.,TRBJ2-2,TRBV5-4,CASSLGQRNTGELFF,TGTGCCAGCAGCTTGGGACAGCGGAACACCGGGGAGCTGTTTTTT
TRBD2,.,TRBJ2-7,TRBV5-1,CASSSLAGGYEQYF,TGCGCCAGCAGCTCGTTAGCGGGAGGCTACGAGCAGTACTTC
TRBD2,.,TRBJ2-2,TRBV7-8,CASSSPGLAGTGELFF,TGTGCCAGCAGCTCCCCTGGACTAGCCGGGACCGGGGAGCTGTTTTTT
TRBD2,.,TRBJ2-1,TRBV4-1,CASSQVGGSSYNEQFF,TGCGCCAGCAGCCAAGTGGGCGGGAGCTCCTACAATGAGCAGTTCTTC
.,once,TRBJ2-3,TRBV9,CASSKGVTDTDTQYF,TGTGCCAGCAGCAAGGGGGTGACGGACACAGATACGCAGTATTTT
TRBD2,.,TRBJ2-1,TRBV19,CASSSGRASYNEQFF,TGTGCCAGTAGTAGCGGGAGGGCCTCCTACAATGAGCAGTTCTTC
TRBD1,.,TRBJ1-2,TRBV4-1,CASSQVIQGPGYTF,TGCGCCAGCAGCCAGGTGATACAGGGGCCTGGCTACACCTTC
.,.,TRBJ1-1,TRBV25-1,CASSPPAMNTEAFF,TGTGCCAGCAGTCCCCCCGCGATGAACACTGAAGCTTTCTTT
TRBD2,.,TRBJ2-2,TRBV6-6,CASGLAGTGELFF,TGTGCCAGTGGACTAGCGGGCACCGGGGAGCTGTTTTTT
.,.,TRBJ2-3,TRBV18,CASSPGDITDTQYF,TGTGCCAGCTCACCGGGAGATATCACAGATACGCAGTATTTT
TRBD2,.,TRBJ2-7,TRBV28,CASKDPGLAGGVNSYEQYF,TGTGCCAGCAAGGATCCGGGACTAGCGGGAGGGGTAAACTCCTACGAGCAGTACTTC
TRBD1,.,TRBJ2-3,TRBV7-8,CASMGSGGWGTSTDTQYF,TGTGCCAGCATGGGATCAGGGGGATGGGGAACTAGCACAGATACGCAGTATTTT
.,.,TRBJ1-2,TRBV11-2,CASSLVPGKQGLNYGYTF,TGTGCCAGCAGCTTAGTACCTGGGAAACAGGGATTAAACTATGGCTACACCTTC
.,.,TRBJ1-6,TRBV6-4,CASSSGFNSPLHF,TGTGCCAGCAGTTCCGGGTTCAATTCACCCCTCCACTTT
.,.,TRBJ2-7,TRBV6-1,CASSEYGDYEQYF,TGTGCCAGCAGTGAATACGGGGACTACGAGCAGTACTTC
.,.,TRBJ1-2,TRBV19,CASTGVGGQYGYTF,TGTGCCAGTACCGGAGTTGGTGGACAGTATGGCTACACCTTC
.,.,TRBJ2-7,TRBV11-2,CASSLGAGDSYEQYF,TGTGCCAGCAGCTTAGGCGCAGGGGATTCCTACGAGCAGTACTTC
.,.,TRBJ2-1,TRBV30,CAWESGNEQFF,TGTGCCTGGGAGAGCGGCAATGAGCAGTTCTTC
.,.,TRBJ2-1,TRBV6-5,CASSYIGTNYNEQFF,TGTGCCAGCAGTTACATAGGCACTAACTACAATGAGCAGTTCTTC
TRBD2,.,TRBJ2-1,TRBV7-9,CASSQGLAGVSEQFF,TGTGCCAGCAGCCAGGGACTAGCGGGAGTCAGCGAGCAGTTCTTC
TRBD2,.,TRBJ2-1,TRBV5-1,CASRVTSGSLEQFF,TGCGCCAGCAGAGTGACTAGCGGGAGTCTTGAGCAGTTCTTC
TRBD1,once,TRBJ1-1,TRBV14,CASSLWTGRNTEAFF,TGTGCCAGCAGCCTCTGGACAGGGAGGAACACTGAAGCTTTCTTT
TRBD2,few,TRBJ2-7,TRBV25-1,CASSESGGRALEQYF,TGTGCCAGCAGTGAATCGGGCGGGAGGGCCCTCGAGCAGTACTTC
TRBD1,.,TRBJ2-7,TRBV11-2,CASSIPKRDRGPYEQYF,TGTGCCAGCAGCATTCCGAAAAGGGACAGGGGCCCCTACGAGCAGTACTTC
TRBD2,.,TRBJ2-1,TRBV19,CASSPGTSGRALEEQFF,TGTGCCAGTAGTCCCGGGACTAGCGGGAGGGCCCTCGAGGAGCAGTTCTTC
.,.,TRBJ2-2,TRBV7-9,CASSLEQDTGELFF,TGTGCCAGCAGCTTAGAACAAGACACCGGGGAGCTGTTTTTT
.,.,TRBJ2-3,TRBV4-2,CASSQDSFGGAADTQYF,TGTGCCAGCAGCCAAGATTCGTTTGGGGGGGCGGCGGATACGCAGTATTTT
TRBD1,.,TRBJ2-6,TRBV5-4,CASSIQQGAASGANVLTF,TGTGCCAGCAGCATTCAACAGGGGGCTGCCTCTGGGGCCAACGTCCTGACTTTC
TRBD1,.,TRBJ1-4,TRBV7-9,CASSLPGTGGAFEKLFF,TGTGCCAGCAGCCTGCCCGGGACAGGGGGCGCCTTTGAAAAACTGTTTTTT
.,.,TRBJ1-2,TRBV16,CASSQSTTSGYTF,TGTGCCAGCAGCCAATCAACGACTTCTGGCTACACCTTC
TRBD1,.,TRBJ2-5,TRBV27,CASSRRQGGETQYF,TGTGCCAGCAGTCGTAGACAGGGTGGAGAGACCCAGTACTTC